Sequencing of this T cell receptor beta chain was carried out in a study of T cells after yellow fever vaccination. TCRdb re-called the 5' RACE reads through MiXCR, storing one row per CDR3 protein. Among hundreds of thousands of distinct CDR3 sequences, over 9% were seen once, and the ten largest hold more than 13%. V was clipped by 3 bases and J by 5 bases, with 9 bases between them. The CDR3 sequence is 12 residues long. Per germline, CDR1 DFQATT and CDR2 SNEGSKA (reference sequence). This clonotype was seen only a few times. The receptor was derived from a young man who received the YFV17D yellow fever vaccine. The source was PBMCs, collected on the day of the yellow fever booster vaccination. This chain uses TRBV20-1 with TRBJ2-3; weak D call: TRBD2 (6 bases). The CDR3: CSASGSEDTQYF. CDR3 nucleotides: TGCAGTGCTAGCGGGAGTGAAGATACGCAGTATTTT.